This T cell receptor beta chain was captured in a study of blood T cells in healthy people across ages (dated by TCRdb to the mid-2010s). Concerning the study at large: Template switching captured roughly one uniquely barcoded TCR beta cDNA molecule per two T cells in model experiments. Four age groups were formed from the donors: young (average approximately 15 years), middle-aged (approximately 40), aged (about 62) and long-lived (roughly 88). Donors of different ages were randomly distributed across sequencing lanes to avoid experimental bias. The study analyzed two additional independent replicas of 1 million unique cDNA reads from the same blood draw for two donors, one aged 18 to 30 and one aged 80 or older. Using deep sequencing normalized with unique cDNA molecular identifiers, the study measured how TCR beta repertoire diversity changes with age.

Here is what the overall study found, with its caveats: Compared with the aged group, the long-lived group had more naive CD4+ T cells, fewer expanded clones and increased TCR diversity, suggesting age selection. The percentage of naive T cells measured by flow cytometry correlated strongly with observed TCR beta diversity. Because the CMV infection status of the donors was unknown, age-related changes in expanded clonotypes may potentially have been confounded. Because profiling used bulk unsorted PBMCs, naive and antigen-experienced compartments could not be compared conclusively. Observed TCR beta diversity per million T cells fell roughly linearly with age, and a significant reduction was already apparent by age roughly 40. Estimates of total diversity based on one million sequenced T cells were regarded as lower bounds and as underestimates.

The approximately 41 donors, aged about 6 to 95 years, were systemically healthy Caucasian individuals from Russia. Each donor gave 9 to 10 milliliters of peripheral blood, collected into EDTA-treated Vacutainer tubes. PBMCs were isolated by Ficoll-Paque density-gradient centrifugation, with at least 7 million obtained per sample. Total RNA was extracted from PBMCs with Trizol reagent, with at least 5 micrograms obtained per sample. For every donor, an aliquot of PBMCs went through flow cytometry to measure the percentages of naive CD45RAhigh/CD27high T cells. The library was prepared using 5' RACE. The instrument was an Illumina HiSeq 2500. A second about 7 to 11 cycle PCR used a sample-barcoded 5' primer and a J-beta primer mix. Each TCR beta cDNA molecule received a unique molecular identifier from a template-switch 5' adaptor carrying 12 random nucleotides. Each sample yielded at least 2.5 million CDR3-containing paired-end reads. First-strand cDNA synthesis was performed from all RNA using the Mint cDNA synthesis kit, with priming by a TRBC-specific oligonucleotide. All cDNA was treated with uracil-DNA glycosylase and then went through a first 18-cycle PCR with the universal primers M1SS and BC2_uni_R. Per the original workflow: Each sample was normalized by randomly selecting 1 million high-quality reads, each carrying a distinct molecular identifier. Reads with shared molecular identifiers were discarded instead of being binned into consensus sequences. CDR3 identification, clonotype clustering and error correction used MiTCR with a Q25 quality threshold and the strictest error-elimination algorithm. A nonparametric unseen species model using Euler transformation provided a lower-bound estimate of total TCR beta diversity. The public reads were reprocessed in TCRdb via fastp at Q25 and MiXCR, keeping in-frame beta chains. Rows with one shared CDR3 protein collapse into an entry with the most common genes and DNA. The V and J calls, along with clone size, are taken from TCRdb and not from the paper's own processing. Within this sample are about 680,000 distinct CDR3 sequences, with 49% of them counted one time only. 30% to 35% of the sample lies in the top ten.

A few counts support this clonotype. The antigen it recognizes is unknown. Base-call qualities are not available, and no considerably larger clone is one nucleotide away. Reading from cysteine to phenylalanine, the CDR3 counts 15 amino acids. Just the 45-base CDR3 DNA is kept, in frame starting at base 1. V is trimmed back by 6 bases and J by 3 bases, and the junction contains 6 bases that no gene match accounts for. CDR1 MNHEY and CDR2 SMNVEV were looked up in the germline V gene (reference sequence). The rearranged segments are TRBV27 and TRBJ2-5; 11 junctional bases match TRBD2. The sample taken for sequencing was blood. The TCR was taken from a woman aged 60-75 years in good health. DNA sequence: TGTGCCAGCAGACTAGCGGGAGCTGGGAAAGAGACCCAGTACTTC. It translates to CASRLAGAGKETQYF.